This T cell receptor beta chain emerged from a study of blood T cell repertoires in COVID-19 (dated by TCRdb to 2020 to 2022). In terms of the full investigation: Samples from collaborators originated in the United States, Italy and Spain and spanned both the acute and convalescent phases of COVID-19. The material from the prospective study consisted of cDNA or gDNA derived from T cells, B-cell-depleted T cells, or PBMCs. Subjects who had been exposed to COVID-19, were actively infected with it, or had recovered from it provided the deeply sampled blood TCRbeta repertoires that made up the dataset. A freely available public database, intended as a resource for researchers studying the immune response to SARS-CoV-2, is where the repertoires were released. Samples came from the ongoing ImmuneRACE study (first 160 participants) plus 1,254 subjects from 6 global collaborators. Nearly every sample came with metadata listing a de-identified subject ID, COVID-19 status, age in years and sex. Where available, HLA class I and class II types were obtained from metadata supplied by the sample provider rather than from assay-based typing. Study-wide findings and limitations: The quantity of clinical and demographic metadata differed by source and by participant and was supplied without curation.

Collaborating institutions collected whole blood in K2EDTA tubes following their own protocols. For TCRbeta analysis, collaborator samples were shipped as frozen whole blood, as isolated PBMCs, or as DNA extracted from either sample type. V has 2 bases trimmed and J has 5 bases trimmed; junction bases matching no gene number 18. Reading from cysteine to phenylalanine, the CDR3 counts 19 amino acids. The sequence is cut down to CDR3 DNA, 57 bases in frame from base 1. The germline V gene gives CDR1 as SGHTS and CDR2 as YDEGEE. This clone was counted once. Its target antigen remains unknown. Base qualities were left out, and no much larger clone turns up one base away. The immunoSEQ Assay, a bias-controlled multiplex PCR, was used to amplify TCRbeta CDR3 regions from genomic DNA. Concerning the study's data processing: The number of nucleated cells in each sample was estimated from the amplification of reference gene primers within the assay. Sequence reads were collapsed and filtered to measure the absolute abundance of every unique TCRbeta CDR3 rearrangement. For each sample, productive Simpson clonality was calculated by taking the square root of Simpson's diversity index across productive rearrangements. The table was pulled from immuneACCESS by TCRdb, which kept in-frame rearrangements only. Such tables lose some clones; where checked, under half of the loss comes from unresolved V genes, and the rest has no known cause. That table supplies the V and J calls and clone size; D and trimming were determined from the DNA. The sample records around 60,000 clones, approximately 85% of which are singletons. The leading ten clones occupy 3.5% of the sample.

Sequenced sample: peripheral blood. The sequence came from a man aged 50-60 years with active COVID-19. This chain joins TRBV5-8 to TRBJ1-4, and TRBD1 matches 7 of the central bases. The DNA is TGTGCCAGCAGCTTTTTAACCGGGACAGCTGTAGCCTACAATGAAAAACTGTTTTTT. This yields the protein CASSFLTGTAVAYNEKLFF.